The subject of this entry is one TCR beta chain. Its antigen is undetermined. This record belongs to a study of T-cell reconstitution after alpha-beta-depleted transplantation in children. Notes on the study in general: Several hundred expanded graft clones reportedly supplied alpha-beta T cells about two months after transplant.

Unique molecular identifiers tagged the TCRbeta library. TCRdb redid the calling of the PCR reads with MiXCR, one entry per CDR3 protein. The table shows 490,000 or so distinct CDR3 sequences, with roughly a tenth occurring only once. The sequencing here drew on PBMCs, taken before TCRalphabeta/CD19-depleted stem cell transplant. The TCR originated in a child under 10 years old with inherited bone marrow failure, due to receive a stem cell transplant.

CDR3 nucleotides: TGTGCCAGCATGGGGCCGCCCCCAGAGTACGAGCAGTACTTC. Amino acids: CASMGPPPEYEQYF. The V call is TRBV28, the J call TRBJ2-7, with TRBD1 as a possible D gene (5 bases). Germline CDR1 and CDR2: MDHEN and SYDVKM. V gave up 7 bases and J gave up 4 bases, with 17 bases separating them. This CDR3 spans 14 amino acids.